This T cell receptor (beta chain) was captured in a study of blood T cell repertoires in COVID-19. Whole-study context: Sites across the United States, Italy and Spain contributed samples from acute and convalescent COVID-19. PBMCs, B-cell-depleted T cells, or T cells provided the cDNA or gDNA that made up the material.

CDR1 is SGHNT, CDR2 YYREEE, per germline (reference sequence). The CDR3 runs 15 residues. With 4 bases removed from V and 4 bases from J, the gap between germline ends came to 14 bases. This clone was seen once. Source study methods: Nucleated cell number was recorded as an estimate derived from reference gene primer amplification. Generated by immunoSEQ multiplex PCR, the TCRdb table keeps only in-frame clones and is missing some. That table gives V, J and clone size, and the DNA gave D and trimming. The table shows about 110,000 clones, with approximately 62% occurring only once. This sequence was found in a man older than 75 with acute or convalescent COVID-19. The J gene is TRBJ2-2, the V gene TRBV5-4, with D perhaps TRBD2 (6 bases). Material for sequencing was peripheral blood. The chain's CDR3 is CASSPGRESTGELFF. CDR3 DNA: TGTGCCAGCAGCCCCGGACGGGAGAGCACCGGGGAGCTGTTTTTT.